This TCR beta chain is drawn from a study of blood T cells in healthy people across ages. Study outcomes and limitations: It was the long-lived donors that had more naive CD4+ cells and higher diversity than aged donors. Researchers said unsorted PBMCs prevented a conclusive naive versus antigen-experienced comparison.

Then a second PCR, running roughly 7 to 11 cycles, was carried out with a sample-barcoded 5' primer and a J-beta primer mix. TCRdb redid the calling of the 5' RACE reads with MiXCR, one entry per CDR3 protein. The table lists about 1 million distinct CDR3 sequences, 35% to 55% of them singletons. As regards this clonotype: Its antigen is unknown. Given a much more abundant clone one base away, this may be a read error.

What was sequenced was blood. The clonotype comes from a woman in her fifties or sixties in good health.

In DNA form, the CDR3 reads TGTGCCAGCAGCCCCGGGACTTTACCTTTCTACGAGCAGTACTTC. This sequence encodes CASSPGTLPFYEQYF. The gene calls are TRBV13 and TRBJ2-5; weak D call: TRBD2 (6 bases). The DNA matches TRBJ2-7 better at its end, which makes the J call doubtful. Germline V gene sequence: CDR1 PRHDT, CDR2 FYEKMQ (reference sequence). The length of the CDR3 is 15 residues.